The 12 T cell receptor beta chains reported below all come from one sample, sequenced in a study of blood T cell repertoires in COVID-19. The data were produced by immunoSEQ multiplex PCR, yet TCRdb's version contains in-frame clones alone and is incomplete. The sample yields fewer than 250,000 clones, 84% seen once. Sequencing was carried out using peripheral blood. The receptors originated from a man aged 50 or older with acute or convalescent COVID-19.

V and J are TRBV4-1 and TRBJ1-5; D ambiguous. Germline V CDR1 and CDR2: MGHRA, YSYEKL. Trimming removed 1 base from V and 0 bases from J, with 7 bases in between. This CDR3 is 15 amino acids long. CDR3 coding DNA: TGCGCCAGCAGCCAAGTGATCTATAGCAATCAGCCCCAGCATTTT. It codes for CASSQVIYSNQPQHF.

The CDR3 protein is CASSHYGTSGRNEQYF. In nucleotides, the CDR3 is TGCGCCAGCAGCCACTACGGGACTAGCGGGAGGAACGAGCAGTACTTC. The chain recombines TRBV5-1 with TRBJ2-7, with 15 bases identical to TRBD2. V lost 4 bases and J lost 5; bases outside the gene matches: 7. Germline CDR1 and CDR2: SGHRS and YFSETQ. This CDR3 contains 16 residues.

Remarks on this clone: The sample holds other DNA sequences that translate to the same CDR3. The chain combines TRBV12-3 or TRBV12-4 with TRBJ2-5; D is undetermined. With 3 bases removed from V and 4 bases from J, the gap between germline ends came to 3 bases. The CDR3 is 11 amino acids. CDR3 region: CASSFRETQYF. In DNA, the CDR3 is TGTGCCAGCAGTTTTAGAGAGACCCAGTACTTC.

The CDR3: CASRPGQGNSPLHF. DNA of the CDR3: TGTGCCAGCAGGCCGGGACAGGGGAATTCACCCCTCCACTTT. The V call is TRBV3-1 (or the pseudogene TRBV3-2), the J call TRBJ1-6; 10 bases are shared with TRBD1. The J segment lost 7 bases and the V segment lost 6 bases, leaving 3 bases of the junction unmatched. Germline assignment: CDR1 LGHDT and CDR2 YNNKEL (reference sequence). CDR3 length: 14 residues.

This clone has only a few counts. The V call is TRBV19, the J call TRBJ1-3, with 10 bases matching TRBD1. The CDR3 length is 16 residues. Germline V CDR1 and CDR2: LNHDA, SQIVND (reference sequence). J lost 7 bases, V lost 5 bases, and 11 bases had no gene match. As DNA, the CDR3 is TGTGCCAGTAGTTCACGACAGGGGGCATCCTGGAACACCATATATTTT. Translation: CASSSRQGASWNTIYF.

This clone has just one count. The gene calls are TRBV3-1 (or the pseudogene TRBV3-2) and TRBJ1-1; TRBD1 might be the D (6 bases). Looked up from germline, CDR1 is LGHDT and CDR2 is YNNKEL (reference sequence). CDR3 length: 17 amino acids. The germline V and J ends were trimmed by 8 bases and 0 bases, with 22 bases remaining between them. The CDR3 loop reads CASRNLTRGALNTEAFF. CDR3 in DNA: TGTGCCAGCCGCAATCTCACCCGGGGGGCCCTGAACACTGAAGCTTTCTTT.

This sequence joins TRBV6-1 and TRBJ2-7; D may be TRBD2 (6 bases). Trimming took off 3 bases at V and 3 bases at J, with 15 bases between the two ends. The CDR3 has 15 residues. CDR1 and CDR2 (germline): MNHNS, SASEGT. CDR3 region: CASSETLAGIYEQYF. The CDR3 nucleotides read TGTGCCAGCAGTGAGACTCTGGCGGGAATCTACGAGCAGTACTTC.

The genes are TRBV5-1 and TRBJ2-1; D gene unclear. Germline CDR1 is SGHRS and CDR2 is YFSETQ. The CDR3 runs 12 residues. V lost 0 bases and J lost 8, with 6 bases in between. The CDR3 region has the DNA TGCGCCAGCAGCTTGGTCCTTGATGAGCAGTTCTTC. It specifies CASSLVLDEQFF.

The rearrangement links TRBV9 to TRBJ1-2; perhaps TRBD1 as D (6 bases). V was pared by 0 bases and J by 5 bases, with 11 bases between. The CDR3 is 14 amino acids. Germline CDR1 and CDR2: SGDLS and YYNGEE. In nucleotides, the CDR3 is TGTGCCAGCAGCGTAGTTGGGGGGGCTTATGGCTACACCTTC. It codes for CASSVVGGAYGYTF.

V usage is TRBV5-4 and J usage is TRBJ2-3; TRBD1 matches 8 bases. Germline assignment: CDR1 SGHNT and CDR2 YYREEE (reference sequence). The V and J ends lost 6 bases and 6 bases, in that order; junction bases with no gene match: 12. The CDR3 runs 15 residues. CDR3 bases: TGTGCCAGCACCCTCGACAGGGGAGGAACGGATACGCAGTATTTT. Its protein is CASTLDRGGTDTQYF.

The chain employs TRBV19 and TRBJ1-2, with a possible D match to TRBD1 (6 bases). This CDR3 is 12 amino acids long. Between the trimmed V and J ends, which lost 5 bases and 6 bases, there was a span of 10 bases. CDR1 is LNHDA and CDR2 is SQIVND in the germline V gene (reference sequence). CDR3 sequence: CASSSQGNGYTF. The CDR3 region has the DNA TGTGCCAGTAGTTCACAGGGAAATGGCTACACCTTC.

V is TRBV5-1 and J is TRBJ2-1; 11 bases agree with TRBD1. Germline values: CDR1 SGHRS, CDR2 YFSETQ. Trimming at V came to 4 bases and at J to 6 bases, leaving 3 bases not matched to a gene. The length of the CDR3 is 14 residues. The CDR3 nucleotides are TGCGCCAGCAGCGCCGGGACAGGGGGCAATGAGCAGTTCTTC. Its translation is CASSAGTGGNEQFF.